This T cell receptor beta chain was recorded in a study of blood T cell repertoires in COVID-19. Whole-study context: The United States, Italy and Spain were the sources of the acute and convalescent COVID-19 samples. PBMCs, B-cell-depleted T cells, or T cells provided the cDNA or gDNA that made up the material.

As originally analysed: Reference gene primer amplification in the assay estimated nucleated cell counts. Measured with immunoSEQ multiplex PCR; TCRdb has only the in-frame clones, and not every one. The DNA was the basis for D and trimming; V, J and clone size are from that table. Among over 200,000 clones listed, 75% to 90% were seen once. Sequences were obtained from peripheral blood. The sequence was collected from a woman in her seventies with active or convalescent COVID-19.

The CDR3 reads CASSYSLGSYEQYF. The CDR3 DNA sequence: TGTGCCAGCAGTTACTCCCTGGGCAGCTACGAGCAGTACTTC. The chain joins TRBV6-2 or TRBV6-3 to TRBJ2-7; D remains ambiguous. CDR1 is MNHEY, CDR2 SVGEGT, per germline. Trimming stripped 0 bases from V and 3 bases from J, with 9 bases between. The CDR3 totals 14 residues.